This TCR beta chain came from a study of blood T cell repertoires in COVID-19. Data came from immunoSEQ multiplex PCR; TCRdb stores just in-frame clones and leaves some out. Here the sample spans about 230,000 clones, roughly 80% being singletons. The sample holds a few counts of this clone. Trimming removed 4 bases from V and 6 bases from J, with 13 bases in between. This CDR3 region has 14 residues. Germline V gives CDR1 SNHLY, CDR2 FYNNEI. The sequence was collected from a woman in her 70s with active or convalescent COVID-19. The chain couples TRBV2 to TRBJ1-5, with D possibly TRBD1 on 6 matching bases. Material for sequencing was peripheral blood. The CDR3 region has the DNA TGTGCCAGCAGTGGGCGGACAGTCAGTCAGCCCCAGCATTTT. Translated, it gives CASSGRTVSQPQHF.